The 22 T cell receptor beta chains below were found in one sample sequenced in a study of TIL therapy for anti-PD-1-resistant metastatic lung cancer. Described time point: pre-treatment sample, taken before nivolumab and TIL therapy. Sequencing used immunoSEQ v3. Sequencing used immunoSEQ multiplex PCR; TCRdb keeps in-frame clones, though not all of them. The sample lists around 20,000 clones, 60% to 85% occurring once. The sample consisted of blood, taken at baseline. Receptors originate from a person aged 25 to 79 with non-small cell lung cancer.

By share, this clone counts as medium-sized. The chain links TRBV7-8 to TRBJ2-2; TRBD2 matches at 8 bases. V lost 4 bases, J lost 9 bases, and 10 bases stayed unmatched. Looked up from germline, CDR1 is SGHVS and CDR2 is FQNEAQ. This CDR3 spans 15 amino acids. DNA of the CDR3: TGTGCCAGCAGCTCCGGGCGAGCGGGGGCCTGGGAGCTGTTTTTT. As protein: CASSSGRAGAWELFF.

This chain uses TRBV9 with TRBJ2-7; D possibly corresponds to TRBD1 (5 bases). The CDR3 loop spans 15 amino acids. The germline V gene has CDR1 SGDLS and CDR2 YYNGEE. Trimming took off 0 bases at V and 6 bases at J, with 16 bases between the two ends. In DNA form, the CDR3 reads TGTGCCAGCAGCGTAGAGGGGATTGGTTTGGGCGAGCAGTACTTC. This translates into CASSVEGIGLGEQYF. Filled out from reference TRBV9 and TRBJ2-7, the complete variable domain reads DSGVTQTPKHLITATGQRVTLRCSPRSGDLSVYWYQQSLDQGLQFLIQYYNGEERAKGNILERFSAQQFPDLHSELNLSSLELGDSALYFCASSVEGIGLGEQYFGPGTRLTVT.

A word on this clone: This sample includes further DNA sequences coding for the same CDR3. J is TRBJ2-5 and V is TRBV6-1; no firm D call. Germline CDR1 reads MNHNS; CDR2 reads SASEGT. The CDR3 runs 13 residues. V was clipped by 4 bases and J by 1 base, with 7 bases between them. CDR3 in amino acids: CASSGGSQETQYF. CDR3 DNA sequence: TGTGCCAGCAGTGGCGGCAGCCAAGAGACCCAGTACTTC.

V is TRBV6-1 and J is TRBJ1-2; D may be TRBD1 (5 bases). Germline CDR1 MNHNS, CDR2 SASEGT. V lost 6 bases to trimming and J lost 3 bases, with 14 bases between them. The CDR3 extends over 14 amino acids. CDR3 nucleotides: TGTGCCAGCAGAGAGGGGTACAGTCACTATGGCTACACCTTC. Translating it yields CASREGYSHYGYTF.

This chain uses TRBV7-2 with TRBJ1-2, with 7 bases aligning to TRBD1. With V trimmed by 1 base and J by 4 bases, 6 bases remained unmatched. CDR3 length equals 15 residues. Germline V gene sequence: CDR1 SGHTA, CDR2 FQGNSA. This CDR3 reads CASSLDRGFGYGYTF. In DNA, the CDR3 is TGTGCCAGCAGCTTAGACAGGGGTTTCGGCTATGGCTACACCTTC.

The chain recombines TRBV6-1 with TRBJ2-7; D is unclear. Trimming stripped 7 bases from V and 5 bases from J, with 12 bases between. The CDR3 has 12 amino acids. Germline CDR1 reads MNHNS; CDR2 reads SASEGT. CDR3 nucleotide sequence: TGTGCCAGCACCAACCCTTTTGACGAGCAGTACTTC. It encodes CASTNPFDEQYF.

This rearrangement joins TRBV7-3 to TRBJ2-2, with D unclear. This CDR3 has 11 amino acids. Per the germline V gene, CDR1 is SGHTA and CDR2 is FQGTGA. V was trimmed by 8 bases and J by 7 bases, leaving 8 bases between them. The CDR3 sequence is CASEKGGELFF. Written as DNA, the CDR3 is TGTGCCAGCGAAAAGGGCGGGGAGCTGTTTTTT.

The chain employs TRBV6-7 and TRBJ2-3; D is uncertain. TRBV6-7 is noted as an ORF with a role that remains uncertain. The V end lost 0 bases, the J end lost 5 bases, and 12 bases lay between the germline ends. CDR3 length: 15 residues. CDR3 nucleotides: TGTGCCAGCAGTTACTCCCGGACGAAAGGAGATACGCAGTATTTT. It codes for CASSYSRTKGDTQYF.

The chain carries TRBV18 and TRBJ1-5; the D gene is possibly TRBD1 (5 bases). CDR3 length equals 13 residues. CDR1 and CDR2 (germline): KGHSH, LQKENI. This CDR3 is CASARDSNQPQHF. DNA of the CDR3: TGTGCGAGCGCCAGGGATAGCAATCAGCCCCAGCATTTT.

This chain links TRBV5-1 with TRBJ1-1; no definite D call. Germline lookup yields CDR1 SGHRS and CDR2 YFSETQ. The V and J ends lost 0 bases and 1 base respectively, with 10 bases between them. The CDR3 has 15 amino acids. DNA of the CDR3: TGCGCCAGCAGCTTGGACGGCAGGCCGAACACTGAAGCTTTCTTT. Amino acids: CASSLDGRPNTEAFF.

This chain uses TRBV7-6 with TRBJ1-5; weak D call: TRBD1 (6 bases). Trimming took off 1 base at V and 9 bases at J, with 10 bases between the two ends. This CDR3 comprises 13 residues. The V gene's germline CDR1 is SGHVS and CDR2 FNYEAQ. The CDR3 is CASSLGGAAPQHF. The CDR3 nucleotides are TGTGCCAGCAGCTTAGGGGGGGCGGCGCCCCAGCATTTT.

Here the CDR3 reads CASSLRPGHQRDTQYF. CDR3 bases: TGTGCCAGCAGTCTACGACCGGGCCACCAGAGAGATACGCAGTATTTT. The chain combines TRBV13 with TRBJ2-3; no firm D call. With 6 bases removed from V and 5 bases from J, the gap between germline ends came to 21 bases. CDR3 length: 16 residues. From germline, CDR1 is PRHDT and CDR2 FYEKMQ (reference sequence).

This clone has just a few counts. The chain has TRBV7-8 and TRBJ2-1, with TRBD2 identical over 8 bases. Germline V lookup: CDR1 SGHVS, CDR2 FQNEAQ. The CDR3 has 16 amino acids. V shed 4 bases, J shed 6 bases, and the junction held 11 bases outside the gene matches. The DNA of the CDR3 is TGTGCCAGCAGCTCCCGCTCGGGGGGGGCGATCAATGAGCAGTTCTTC. Translating it yields CASSSRSGGAINEQFF.

CDR3 DNA: TGTGCCATCAGCGGATGGACCGGGGAGCTGTTTTTT. It translates to CAISGWTGELFF. V usage is TRBV10-3 and J usage is TRBJ2-2; no reliable D call. Per the germline V gene, CDR1 is ENHRY and CDR2 is SYGVKD. This CDR3 comprises 12 residues. Trimming took off 6 bases at V and 5 bases at J, with 7 bases between the two ends.

The rearrangement links TRBV15 to TRBJ2-7; D is unclear. Trimming left V 6 bases short and J 0 bases short, with 12 bases between. Germline CDR1 is LNHNV and CDR2 is YYDKDF (reference sequence). CDR3 length: 14 amino acids. The CDR3, as DNA: TGTGCCACCAGGGAGCAAGCCAGCTCCTACGAGCAGTACTTC. It yields the protein CATREQASSYEQYF.

The chain has TRBV18 and TRBJ2-7; 7 nucleotides agree with TRBD2. V lost 6 bases, J lost 1 base, and 6 bases stayed unmatched. Looked up from germline, CDR1 is KGHSH and CDR2 is LQKENI. The length of the CDR3 is 14 residues. CDR3 loop: CASSTGGSSYEQYF. The CDR3 DNA follows: TGTGCCAGCTCTACCGGGGGGAGTTCCTACGAGCAGTACTTC.

V and J are TRBV7-6 and TRBJ2-7; D unresolved. V was clipped by 6 bases and J by 2 bases, with 8 bases between them. The CDR3 totals 12 residues. The V gene's germline CDR1 is SGHVS and CDR2 FNYEAQ. Written as DNA, the CDR3 is TGTGCCAGCAGACGGAACACCTACGAGCAGTACTTC. The encoded protein is CASRRNTYEQYF. Full variable domain (remainder filled in from reference TRBV7-6 and TRBJ2-7): GAGVSQSPRYKVTKRGQDVALRCDPISGHVSLYWYRQALGQGPEFLTYFNYEAQQDKSGLPNDRFSAERPEGSISTLTIQRTEQRDSAMYRCASRRNTYEQYFGPGTRLTVT.

The gene calls are TRBV7-2 and TRBJ2-7; 8 bases agree with TRBD2. The J segment lost 2 bases and the V segment lost 5 bases, leaving 11 bases of the junction unmatched. CDR1 SGHTA and CDR2 FQGNSA come from the germline V gene. The CDR3 sequence is 16 residues long. As DNA, the CDR3 is TGTGCCAGCAGCGTAGATGTGACTAGCGTTCCCTACGAGCAGTACTTC. Translation gives CASSVDVTSVPYEQYF.

The chain links TRBV7-2 to TRBJ2-7; 7 bases map to TRBD1. Looked up from germline, CDR1 is SGHTA and CDR2 is FQGNSA. This CDR3 region has 17 residues. V lost 3 bases to trimming and J lost 1 base; unmatched junction nucleotides: 12. CDR3 sequence: CASSLRTTGKISYEQYF. The CDR3 bases are TGTGCCAGCAGCTTGAGAACGACAGGGAAAATATCCTACGAGCAGTACTTC. Drawing the rest from reference TRBV7-2 and TRBJ2-7, the complete variable domain is GAGVSQSPSNKVTEKGKDVELRCDPISGHTALYWYRQSLGQGLEFLIYFQGNSAPDKSGLPSDRFSAERTGGSVSTLTIQRTQQEDSAVYLCASSLRTTGKISYEQYFGPGTRLTVT.

This clone was observed a few times. The rearrangement joins TRBV4-1 to TRBJ2-1; a weak D match, TRBD1 (5 bases). This CDR3 spans 17 amino acids. Trimming took 0 bases from V and 9 from J, leaving 21 bases between them. Germline V gene data show CDR1 as MGHRA and CDR2 as YSYEKL. CDR3 sequence: CASSQDTVGVGYGEQFF. DNA of the CDR3: TGCGCCAGCAGCCAAGATACGGTAGGGGTGGGTTATGGTGAGCAGTTCTTC.

This chain uses TRBV29-1 with TRBJ2-7, with D possibly TRBD1 on 6 matching bases. The CDR3 extends over 13 amino acids. Looked up from germline, CDR1 is SQVTM and CDR2 is ANQGSEA. Between the trimmed V and J ends, which lost 4 bases and 0 bases, there was a span of 10 bases. The CDR3 sequence: CSVATGFSYEQYF. The CDR3 DNA reads as TGCAGCGTTGCTACAGGGTTCTCCTACGAGCAGTACTTC.

Only a few counts were recorded for this clone. This chain links TRBV6-1 with TRBJ2-5; D not certain. The CDR3 consists of 14 residues. With 1 base removed from V and 5 bases from J, the gap between germline ends came to 11 bases. Per germline, CDR1 MNHNS and CDR2 SASEGT. The CDR3 DNA follows: TGTGCCAGCAGTGAAGTGTGGGATTGGGAGACCCAGTACTTC. Protein: CASSEVWDWETQYF.